This TCR beta chain was identified in a study of regulatory T cells in long-lasting Graves disease. Findings and limits, study-wide: Newly diagnosed Graves' patients had higher TCR diversity than persistent ones. Whereas more than 950 public clonotypes were shared by new patients, persistent patients shared more, at over 2,500.

Construction of TCR beta libraries relied on iRepertoire HTBI primers and on Arm-PCR targeting CDR3 regions. TCRdb called the multiplex PCR reads again in MiXCR, with one record for every CDR3 protein. This table holds about 240,000 distinct CDR3 sequences, over 20% found once. This clonotype was detected ten times or more. Its antigen remains unidentified. Time point specified: newly diagnosed GD, antithyroid drugs for less than 3 months. TCR sequences were obtained from RNA taken from PBMCs. The CDR3 covers 15 residues. Trimming removed 5 bases at V and 3 bases at J, with 15 bases between. Germline CDR1 is SGHAT and CDR2 is FQNNGV.

Sequenced material: peripheral blood mononuclear cells (PBMCs), taken at new diagnosis, from a patient treated with antithyroid drugs. The clonotype comes from a female donor with Graves disease. The chain employs TRBV11-2 and TRBJ2-3; TRBD2 is a possible D gene (6 bases). CDR3 DNA sequence: TGTGCCAGCAGCCTGAGAGCGGGCAAAACAGATACGCAGTATTTT. It translates to CASSLRAGKTDTQYF.